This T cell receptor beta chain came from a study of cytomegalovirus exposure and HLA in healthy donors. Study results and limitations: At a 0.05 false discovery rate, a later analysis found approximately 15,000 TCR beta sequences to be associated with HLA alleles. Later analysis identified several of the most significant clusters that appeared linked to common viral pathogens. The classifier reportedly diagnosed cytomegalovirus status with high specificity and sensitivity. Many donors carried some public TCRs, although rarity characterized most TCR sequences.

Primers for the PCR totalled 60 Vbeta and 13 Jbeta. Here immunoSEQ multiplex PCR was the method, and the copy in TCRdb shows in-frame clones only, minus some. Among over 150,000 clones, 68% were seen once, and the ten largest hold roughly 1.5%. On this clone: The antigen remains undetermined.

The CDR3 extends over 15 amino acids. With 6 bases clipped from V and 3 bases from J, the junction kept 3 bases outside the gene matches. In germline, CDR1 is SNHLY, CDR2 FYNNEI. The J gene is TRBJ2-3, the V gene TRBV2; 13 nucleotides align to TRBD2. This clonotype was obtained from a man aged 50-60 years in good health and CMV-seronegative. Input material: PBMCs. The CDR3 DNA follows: TGTGCCAGCAGGCGGACTAGCGGGGGAACAGATACGCAGTATTTT. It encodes CASRRTSGGTDTQYF.